This T cell receptor (beta chain) was recorded in a study of T cells in Graves' hyperthyroidism and ophthalmopathy. Study-wide context: Prior to any treatment, at the point of initial diagnosis, peripheral blood was collected.

The CDR3 is 12 amino acids. Trimming removed 9 bases at V and 3 bases at J, with 11 bases between. The germline CDR1 and CDR2 sequences are MNHNS and SASEGT. The sample holds a few counts of this clonotype. No antigen is known for it. Study outcomes and limitations: A 13 V-J model separated ophthalmopathy from stable hyperthyroidism.

The study collected blood at first hyperthyroidism diagnosis, before any ophthalmopathy symptoms arose. There were TCR beta CDR3 regions amplified from RNA transcripts. The HTBI primer set drove a first-round RT-PCR of the TCR CDR3. One entry per CDR3 protein results from TCRdb running MiXCR on the multiplex PCR reads. The sample lists more than 550,000 distinct CDR3 sequences; about 17% were seen once. Sequencing input: blood. The chain joins TRBV6-1 to TRBJ1-1; tentative D call: TRBD1 (5 bases). This clonotype originated in a woman aged 45-65 years with Graves' hyperthyroidism that later progressed to Graves' ophthalmopathy. The CDR3 loop is CASGRGDTEAFF. In DNA, the CDR3 is TGTGCCAGTGGACGGGGGGACACTGAAGCTTTCTTT.